A single sample is the source of the 5 T cell receptor beta chains below, sequenced in a study of cytomegalovirus exposure and HLA in healthy donors. The PCR contained 60 Vbeta and 13 Jbeta primers. Profiling relied on immunoSEQ multiplex PCR, and the TCRdb table lists in-frame clones only, not all of them. The table records some 78,000 clones, 75% to 85% of them present only once. Material: PBMCs. All receptors come from a man aged 50-59 years in good health and CMV-seropositive.

The genes are TRBV11-2 and TRBJ2-7, with 7 bases identical to TRBD2. Germline CDR1 and CDR2: SGHAT and FQNNGV. V gave up 6 bases and J gave up 2 bases; unmatched junction bases: 10. The CDR3 sequence is 15 residues long. The CDR3 DNA is TGTGCCAGCAGGCTTATTAGCGGGCGGGCCTACGAGCAGTACTTC. Protein sequence: CASRLISGRAYEQYF.

The chain combines TRBV18 with TRBJ1-2; 8 bases align to TRBD1. After removal of 3 bases from V and 6 bases from J, the junction contained 6 bases not matched to a gene. Germline CDR1 KGHSH, CDR2 LQKENI. The CDR3 is 14 amino acids. CDR3 DNA: TGTGCCAGCTCACCGACAGGGGAGGAAAATGGCTACACCTTC. Its translation is CASSPTGEENGYTF.

The chain recombines TRBV6-1 with TRBJ1-4; TRBD1 might be the D (5 bases). CDR1 and CDR2 from the germline V gene are MNHNS and SASEGT. This CDR3 spans 14 amino acids. V shed 7 bases and J shed 8 bases, with 17 bases lying between them. CDR3 residues: CASIQMWGEEKLFF. The CDR3 nucleotides are TGTGCCAGCATTCAAATGTGGGGGGAAGAAAAACTGTTTTTT.

This clone was seen a handful of times. The chain employs TRBV15 and TRBJ2-7; possible D gene TRBD2, 5 bases. The CDR3 loop spans 14 amino acids. Germline V lookup: CDR1 LNHNV, CDR2 YYDKDF (reference sequence). The ends were cut back, 0 bases at V and 7 bases at J, with 13 bases in the middle. The CDR3 bases are TGTGCCACCAGCAGAGATCTGGGCTCGGGAGAGCAGTACTTC. It is translated as CATSRDLGSGEQYF.

CDR3: CASSQDRGAGQPQHF. The CDR3 DNA follows: TGCGCCAGCAGCCAGGACAGGGGAGCGGGCCAGCCCCAGCATTTT. This chain joins TRBV4-3 and TRBJ1-5, with TRBD1 matching 9 bases. CDR1 and CDR2 (germline): LGHNA, YSLEER. The CDR3 length is 15 residues. J was trimmed by 7 bases and V by 3 bases; bases with no gene match: 7.